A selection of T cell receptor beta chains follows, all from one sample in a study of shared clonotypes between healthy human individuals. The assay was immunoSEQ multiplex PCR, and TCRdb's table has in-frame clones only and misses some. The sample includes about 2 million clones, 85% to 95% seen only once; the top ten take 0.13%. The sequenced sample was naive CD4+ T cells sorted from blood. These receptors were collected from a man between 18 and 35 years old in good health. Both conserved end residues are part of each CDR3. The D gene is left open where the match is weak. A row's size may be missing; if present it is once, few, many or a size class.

CASSKNKPGLAGSISYNEQFF,TGTGCCAGCAGTAAAAATAAGCCGGGACTAGCGGGAAGTATCTCCTACAATGAGCAGTTCTTC,NA,TRBD2,TRBV2,TRBJ2-1
CASSPPVLGTGGADTQYF,TGTGCCAGCAGTCCTCCTGTCCTCGGGACAGGGGGGGCGGATACGCAGTATTTT,NA,TRBD1,TRBV25-1,TRBJ2-3
CASTIAGKQYEQYF,TGCGCCAGCACAATCGCAGGGAAGCAATATGAGCAGTACTTC,NA,NA,TRBV10-2,TRBJ2-7
CASSYTHANYGYTF,TGTGCCAGCAGTTACACACACGCGAACTATGGCTACACCTTC,once,NA,TRBV6-5,TRBJ1-2
CASSLEAGYNEQFF,TGCGCCAGCAGCTTGGAGGCGGGATACAATGAGCAGTTCTTC,NA,NA,TRBV5-1,TRBJ2-1
CASSEGIGGYTF,TGCGCCAGCAGCGAGGGAATCGGGGGCTACACCTTC,NA,NA,TRBV5-1,TRBJ1-2
CASSLVMVEGPGTEAFF,TGTGCCAGCAGCTTAGTAATGGTAGAAGGTCCTGGCACTGAAGCTTTCTTT,NA,NA,TRBV7-2,TRBJ1-1
CASSLGQEMSPLHF,TGCGCCAGCAGCTTGGGACAGGAGATGTCACCCCTCCACTTT,NA,NA,TRBV5-1,TRBJ1-6
CASSFIGQQPQHF,TGTGCCAGCAGTTTCATCGGTCAACAGCCCCAGCATTTT,NA,NA,TRBV28,TRBJ1-5
CASSQDLRDNEKLFF,TGTGCCAGCAGCCAAGATCTTCGGGATAATGAAAAACTGTTTTTT,NA,NA,TRBV14,TRBJ1-4
CASSPDGNYGYTF,TGTGCCAGCAGTCCCGACGGTAACTATGGCTACACCTTC,NA,NA,TRBV6-6,TRBJ1-2
CASSLANSPLHF,TGTGCCAGCAGCTTGGCGAATTCACCCCTCCACTTT,NA,NA,TRBV5-6,TRBJ1-6
CASSEGTGGYNSPLHF,TGTGCCAGCAGTGAAGGGACAGGGGGCTATAATTCACCCCTCCACTTT,NA,TRBD1,TRBV2,TRBJ1-6
CASSKDPFSTDTQYF,TGTGCCAGCAGTAAGGACCCTTTTAGCACAGATACGCAGTATTTT,NA,NA,TRBV6-5,TRBJ2-3
CASSSAGEGNQPQHF,TGTGCCAGCAGTTCCGCCGGGGAAGGAAATCAGCCCCAGCATTTT,once,NA,TRBV28,TRBJ1-5
CASSGVQGRGIDTQYF,TGTGCCAGCAGCGGAGTACAGGGACGGGGCATAGATACGCAGTATTTT,NA,NA,TRBV9,TRBJ2-3
CATLMGGGNEQFF,TGTGCCACCCTTATGGGAGGTGGGAATGAGCAGTTCTTC,NA,NA,TRBV10-3,TRBJ2-1
CASSFAEGKETQYF,TGTGCCAGCTCTTTCGCGGAGGGAAAAGAGACCCAGTACTTC,NA,NA,TRBV18,TRBJ2-5
CASSLEVGASTDTQYF,TGCGCCAGCAGCTTGGAGGTAGGGGCTAGCACAGATACGCAGTATTTT,NA,NA,TRBV5-1,TRBJ2-3
CASRKQGRTDTQYF,TGTGCCAGCAGGAAACAGGGCCGCACAGATACGCAGTATTTT,NA,NA,TRBV27,TRBJ2-3
CASSPGSPYGYTF,TGTGCCAGCAGCCCTGGAAGTCCCTATGGCTACACCTTC,NA,NA,TRBV6-5,TRBJ1-2
CASSPGGPFLLANYGYTF,TGCGCCAGCAGCCCAGGGGGCCCCTTTTTACTAGCTAACTATGGCTACACCTTC,NA,TRBD1,TRBV4-1,TRBJ1-2